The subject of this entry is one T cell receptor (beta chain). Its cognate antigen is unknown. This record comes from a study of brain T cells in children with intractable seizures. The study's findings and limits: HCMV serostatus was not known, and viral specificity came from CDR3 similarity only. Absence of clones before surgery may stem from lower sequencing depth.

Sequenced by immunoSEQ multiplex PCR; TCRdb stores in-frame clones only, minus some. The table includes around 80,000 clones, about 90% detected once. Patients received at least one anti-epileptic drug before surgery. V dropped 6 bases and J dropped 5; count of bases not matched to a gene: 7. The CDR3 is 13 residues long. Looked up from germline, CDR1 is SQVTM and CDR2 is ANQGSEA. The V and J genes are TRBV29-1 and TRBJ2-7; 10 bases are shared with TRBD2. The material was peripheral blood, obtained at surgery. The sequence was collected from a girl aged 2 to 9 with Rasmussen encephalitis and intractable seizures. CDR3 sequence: CSVGGLANHEQYF. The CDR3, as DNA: TGCAGCGTCGGGGGACTAGCGAACCACGAGCAGTACTTC.